This TCR beta chain stems from a study of shared clonotypes between healthy human individuals. This clone has more than one count but fewer than ten. The antigen is not known. This CDR3 is 12 amino acids long. Germline CDR1 and CDR2: GTSNPN and SVGIG (reference sequence). The germline V and J ends were trimmed by 4 bases and 7 bases, with 11 bases remaining between them. Whole-study results and caveats: Genetic and exposure-history diversity was limited by the small donor number.

CD8 cells classed as naive were CD45RO-negative and positively selected for CCR7, excluding terminally differentiated effector memory CD45RA+ cells. TCRdb's table, derived via immunoSEQ multiplex PCR, lists solely in-frame clones and lacks some. Seen here are roughly 2,000,000 clones, about 94% observed once, and the top ten hold more than 0.9%. The rearrangement links TRBV30 to TRBJ1-3, with D uncertain. Sample: naive CD8+ T cells sorted from blood. This clonotype was obtained from a young man in good health. CDR3 region: CAWNAHSNTIYF. The CDR3 region has the DNA TGTGCCTGGAACGCTCATTCGAACACCATATATTTT.